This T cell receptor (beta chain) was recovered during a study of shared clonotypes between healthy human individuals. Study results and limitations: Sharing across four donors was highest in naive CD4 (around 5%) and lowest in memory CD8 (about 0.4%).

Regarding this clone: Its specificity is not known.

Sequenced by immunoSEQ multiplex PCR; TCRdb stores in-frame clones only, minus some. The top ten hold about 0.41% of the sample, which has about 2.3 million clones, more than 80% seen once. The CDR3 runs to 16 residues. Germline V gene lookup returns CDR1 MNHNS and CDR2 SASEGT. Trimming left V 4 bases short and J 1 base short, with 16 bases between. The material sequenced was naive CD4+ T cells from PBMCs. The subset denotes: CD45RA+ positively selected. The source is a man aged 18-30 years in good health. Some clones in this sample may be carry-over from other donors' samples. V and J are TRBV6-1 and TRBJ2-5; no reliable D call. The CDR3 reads CASSAPGLWRQETQYF. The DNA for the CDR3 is TGTGCCAGCAGTGCTCCGGGCCTTTGGCGCCAAGAGACCCAGTACTTC.